This T cell receptor beta chain comes out of a study of blood T cell repertoires in COVID-19. Study details: Acute and convalescent COVID-19 specimens originated in the United States, Italy and Spain. T cells, B-cell-depleted T cells, or PBMCs supplied cDNA or gDNA.

In this sample, this clone turned up once. In the source study's methods: Nucleated cell number was recorded as an estimate derived from reference gene primer amplification. Sequencing was performed with immunoSEQ multiplex PCR; in TCRdb, only in-frame clones are kept and a portion is missing. V and J calls plus clone size are reproduced from that table; the DNA served to infer D and trimming. The table has 40,000 or so clones, roughly 81% seen once. Losses at the gene ends were 4 bases for V and 4 bases for J; bases not matched to a gene: 8. The CDR3 is 16 residues long. Germline V gene lookup returns CDR1 MNHNY and CDR2 SVGAGI (reference sequence).

Sequenced: peripheral blood. The receptor was derived from a human donor in a cohort sampled during active COVID-19. The V gene is TRBV6-6, the J gene TRBJ1-5, with 9 positions matching TRBD1. The CDR3 protein is CASSSPSGTGNQPQHF. The DNA for the CDR3 is TGTGCCAGCAGTTCCCCTTCCGGGACAGGGAATCAGCCCCAGCATTTT.